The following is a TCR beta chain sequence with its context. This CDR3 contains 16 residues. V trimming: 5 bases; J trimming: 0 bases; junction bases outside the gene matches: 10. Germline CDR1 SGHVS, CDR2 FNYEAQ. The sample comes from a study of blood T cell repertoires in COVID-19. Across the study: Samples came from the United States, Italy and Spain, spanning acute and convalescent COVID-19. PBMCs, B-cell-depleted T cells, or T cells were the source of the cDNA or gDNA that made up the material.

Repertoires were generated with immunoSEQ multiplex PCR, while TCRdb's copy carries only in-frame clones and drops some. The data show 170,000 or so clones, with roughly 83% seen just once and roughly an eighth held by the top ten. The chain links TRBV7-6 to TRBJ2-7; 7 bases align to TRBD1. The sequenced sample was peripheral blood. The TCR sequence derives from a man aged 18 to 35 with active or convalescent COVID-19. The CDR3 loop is CASSLLPGQFSYEQYF. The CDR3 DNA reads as TGTGCCAGCAGCCTACTACCGGGACAGTTCTCCTACGAGCAGTACTTC.